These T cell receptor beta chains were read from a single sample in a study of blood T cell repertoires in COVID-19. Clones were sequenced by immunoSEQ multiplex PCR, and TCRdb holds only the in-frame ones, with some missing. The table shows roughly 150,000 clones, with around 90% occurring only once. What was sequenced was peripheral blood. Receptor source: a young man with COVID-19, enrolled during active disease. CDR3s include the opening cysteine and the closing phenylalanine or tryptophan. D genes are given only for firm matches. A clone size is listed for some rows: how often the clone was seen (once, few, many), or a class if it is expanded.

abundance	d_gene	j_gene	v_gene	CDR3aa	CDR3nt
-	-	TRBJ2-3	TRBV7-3	CASSSPNTDTQYF	TGTGCCAGCAGCTCCCCTAACACAGATACGCAGTATTTT
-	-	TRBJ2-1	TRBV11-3	CASSLGASASSYNEQFF	TGTGCCAGCAGCTTAGGGGCTAGCGCGAGCTCCTACAATGAGCAGTTCTTC
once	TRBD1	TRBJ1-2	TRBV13	CASSPGGYGYTF	TGTGCCAGCAGCCCAGGGGGATATGGCTACACCTTC
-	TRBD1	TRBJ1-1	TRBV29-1	CSVEDRAKNTEAFF	TGCAGCGTTGAGGACAGGGCGAAGAACACTGAAGCTTTCTTT
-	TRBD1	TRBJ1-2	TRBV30	CAWIRTGGDGYTF	TGTGCCTGGATTAGGACAGGGGGGGATGGCTACACCTTC
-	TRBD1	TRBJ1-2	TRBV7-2	CASSTIPSGQPYTF	TGTGCCAGCAGCACCATACCCTCGGGACAGCCCTACACCTTC
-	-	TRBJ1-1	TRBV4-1	CASSQSRNTEAFF	TGCGCCAGCAGCCAATCCAGGAACACTGAAGCTTTCTTT
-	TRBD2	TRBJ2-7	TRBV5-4	CASSLSLTSGPSYEQYF	TGTGCCAGCAGCCTATCCTTGACTAGCGGACCCTCCTACGAGCAGTACTTC
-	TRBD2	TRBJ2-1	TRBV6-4	CASSDSGLHSYNEQFF	TGTGCCAGCAGTGACTCGGGACTACACTCCTACAATGAGCAGTTCTTC
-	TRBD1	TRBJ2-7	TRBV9	CASSAGDSAYEQYF	TGTGCCAGCAGCGCCGGGGACAGCGCCTACGAGCAGTACTTC
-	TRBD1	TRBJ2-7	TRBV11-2	CASSFATGGLYEQYF	TGTGCCAGCAGCTTTGCCACAGGGGGCCTCTACGAGCAGTACTTC
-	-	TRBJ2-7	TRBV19	CASSIDGRVGSSYEQYF	TGTGCCAGTAGTATAGATGGTCGGGTCGGGAGCTCCTACGAGCAGTACTTC
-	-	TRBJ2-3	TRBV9	CASSPEPGTQYF	TGTGCCAGCAGCCCTGAGCCTGGTACGCAGTATTTT
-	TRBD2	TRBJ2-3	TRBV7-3	CASSLDRTSGLVSDTQYF	TGTGCCAGCAGCTTAGACCGGACTAGCGGCCTAGTTTCAGATACGCAGTATTTT
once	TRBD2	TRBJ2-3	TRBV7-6	CASSLTSGSITDTQYF	TGTGCCAGCAGCTTAACTAGCGGGAGTATAACAGATACGCAGTATTTT
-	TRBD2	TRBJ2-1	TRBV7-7	CASSLGAGGPLNEQFF	TGTGCCAGCAGCTTAGGGGCGGGAGGGCCACTGAATGAGCAGTTCTTC
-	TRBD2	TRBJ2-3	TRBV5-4	CASSPKGGRASDTQYF	TGTGCCAGCAGTCCGAAGGGCGGGAGGGCCTCAGATACGCAGTATTTT
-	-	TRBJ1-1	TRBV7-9	CASSSRVTNTEAFF	TGTGCCAGCAGCTCCCGGGTTACGAACACTGAAGCTTTCTTT
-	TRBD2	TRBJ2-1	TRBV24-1	CATRAAGSNNEQFF	TGTGCCACCAGGGCAGCGGGGTCCAACAATGAGCAGTTCTTC
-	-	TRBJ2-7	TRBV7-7	CASSLEQSYEQYF	TGTGCCAGCAGCTTAGAACAGTCCTACGAGCAGTACTTC
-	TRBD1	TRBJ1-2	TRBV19	CASSIDRQGGGGYTF	TGTGCCAGTAGTATAGATCGGCAGGGGGGAGGTGGCTACACCTTC
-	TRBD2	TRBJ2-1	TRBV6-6	CASTERGFHNEQFF	TGTGCCAGCACCGAGCGGGGCTTTCACAATGAGCAGTTCTTC
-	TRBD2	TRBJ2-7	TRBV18	CASSPSGGSYEQYF	TGTGCCAGCTCACCGAGCGGGGGCTCCTACGAGCAGTACTTC
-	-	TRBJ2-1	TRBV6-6	CASSYGRDNDYNEQFF	TGTGCCAGCAGTTATGGCCGGGACAACGACTACAATGAGCAGTTCTTC